This passage covers 21 T cell receptor beta chains from one sample sequenced in a study of beta chain features in type 1 diabetes. Expressed TCRB transcripts were sequenced, since all the RNA that had been isolated was reverse transcribed. Data came from immunoSEQ multiplex PCR; TCRdb stores just in-frame clones and leaves some out. Here the sample spans 250,000 to 300,000 clones, 24% being singletons. Study findings and constraints: Shorter TCRB CDR3s, moderately but significantly so, marked every one of the four CD4+ subsets in Type 1 diabetes patients.

For these TCRs, the target antigens are not known. Sequences were obtained from naive CD4+ T cells from blood. All receptors derive from a young woman with type 1 diabetes.

The chain recombines TRBV2 with TRBJ2-1; 11 nucleotides match TRBD2. The CDR3 is made up of 15 amino acids. V was pared by 1 base and J by 9 bases, with 5 bases of the junction left unmatched. Germline V gene lookup returns CDR1 SNHLY and CDR2 FYNNEI. CDR3 loop: CASSEELAGELEQFF. The CDR3 region has the DNA TGTGCCAGCAGTGAAGAACTAGCGGGAGAGCTTGAGCAGTTCTTC.

V gene TRBV13 combines with J gene TRBJ2-7; TRBD2 is a possible D gene (6 bases). V dropped 2 bases and J dropped 3 bases, with 8 bases sitting between them. Germline lookup yields CDR1 PRHDT and CDR2 FYEKMQ (reference sequence). The CDR3 is 13 amino acids. As DNA, the CDR3 is TGTGCCAGCAGCTTAACGGGAGACTACGAGCAGTACTTC. This translates into CASSLTGDYEQYF.

The genes are TRBV7-9 and TRBJ2-7; 7 nucleotides match TRBD2. There are 13 residues in the CDR3. CDR1 is SEHNR, CDR2 FQNEAQ, per germline (reference sequence). The V segment lost 0 bases and the J segment 4 bases; nucleotides outside the gene matches: 0. The CDR3 DNA follows: TGTGCCAGCAGCTTAGCGGGAGGGTACGAGCAGTACTTC. This gives the protein CASSLAGGYEQYF.

The J gene is TRBJ1-5, the V gene TRBV4-2, with D perhaps matching TRBD1 (6 bases). The germline V gene encodes CDR1 LGHNA and CDR2 YNFKEQ. This CDR3 is 13 amino acids long. V lost 2 bases and J lost 6, with 8 bases in between. CDR3 nucleotide sequence: TGTGCCAGCAGCCAAACAGGGATTCAGCCCCAGCATTTT. It translates to CASSQTGIQPQHF.

The chain is built from TRBV5-1 and TRBJ2-5; D ambiguous. CDR3 length: 14 residues. Germline CDR1 SGHRS, CDR2 YFSETQ. V was cut by 1 base and J by 2 bases, with 9 bases left in between. This chain's CDR3 is CASSLTARQETQYF. The CDR3 DNA is TGCGCCAGCAGCTTGACTGCGCGGCAAGAGACCCAGTACTTC.

This chain links TRBV29-1 with TRBJ2-6; TRBD1 agrees at 7 bases. The CDR3 has 16 amino acids. J gave up 1 base and V 5 bases, and 8 bases lay outside the gene matches. CDR1 SQVTM and CDR2 ANQGSEA come from the germline V gene. DNA of the CDR3: TGCAGCGTTACTCGGACAGGAACTTCTGGGGCCAACGTCCTGACTTTC. This encodes CSVTRTGTSGANVLTF.

This clone was recorded a few times. V gene TRBV7-9 combines with J gene TRBJ2-5; TRBD2 might be the D (5 bases). V shed 10 bases and J shed 5 bases, with 11 bases lying between them. Looked up from germline, CDR1 is SEHNR and CDR2 is FQNEAQ (reference sequence). The CDR3 loop spans 11 amino acids. The CDR3 region is CATARGETQYF. The CDR3 DNA is TGTGCCACCGCCCGCGGGGAGACCCAGTACTTC.

J is TRBJ1-4 and V is TRBV28, with D perhaps matching TRBD1 (5 bases). V lost 3 bases, J lost 13 bases, and 15 bases lay in between. This CDR3 has 13 residues. CDR1 is MDHEN and CDR2 is SYDVKM in the germline V gene. CDR3 protein: CASSFEAGRRLFF. In nucleotides, the CDR3 is TGTGCCAGCAGTTTCGAGGCGGGACGCAGACTGTTTTTT.

This clone was picked up a small number of times. The J gene is TRBJ1-2, the V gene TRBV4-1, with 9 nucleotides matching TRBD1. Germline lookup yields CDR1 MGHRA and CDR2 YSYEKL. The length of the CDR3 is 16 residues. V gave up 2 bases and J gave up 6 bases; unmatched junction bases: 10. In nucleotides, the CDR3 is TGCGCCAGCAGCCAACCCGGACAGGGGACGAAGGATGGCTACACCTTC. Residues: CASSQPGQGTKDGYTF.

This clone was picked up a small number of times. An end of the junction does not agree with germline; a read error may underlie this. The chain has TRBV20-1 and TRBJ2-7, with D possibly TRBD2 on 5 matching bases. The length of the CDR3 is 11 residues. Germline V gene sequence: CDR1 DFQATT, CDR2 SNEGSKA (reference sequence). This CDR3 is CSARDYYEQYF. Here the CDR3 DNA reads TGCAGTGCCAGAGACTATTACGAGCAGTACTTC.

CDR3 sequence reads: CASRMTTTAYEQYF. CDR3 bases: TGTGCCAGCAGAATGACTACGACTGCCTACGAGCAGTACTTC. The chain links TRBV6-5 to TRBJ2-7; a weak D match, TRBD2 (5 bases). The CDR3 runs 14 residues. The germline V and J ends were trimmed by 6 bases and 2 bases, with 14 bases remaining between them. Germline V gene lookup returns CDR1 MNHEY and CDR2 SVGAGI.

This chain joins TRBV7-9 and TRBJ2-5; a weak D match, TRBD2 (5 bases). The CDR3 is 15 residues long. Trimming left V 1 base short and J 4 bases short, with 13 bases between. CDR1 and CDR2 (germline): SEHNR, FQNEAQ (reference sequence). This CDR3 reads CASSLGLPAGETQYF. CDR3 coding DNA: TGTGCCAGCAGCTTAGGACTCCCGGCGGGAGAGACCCAGTACTTC. The variable domain in full, with the rest retrieved from reference TRBV7-9 and TRBJ2-5, is DTGVSQNPRHKITKRGQNVTFRCDPISEHNRLYWYRQTLGQGPEFLTYFQNEAQLEKSRLLSDRFSAERPKGSFSTLEIQRTEQGDSAMYLCASSLGLPAGETQYFGPGTRLLVL.

This clone has more than one count but fewer than ten. In DNA form, the CDR3 reads TGTGCCAGCAGCCGGCGGCCCAATGAAAAACTGTTTTTT. Translating it yields CASSRRPNEKLFF. The V and J genes are TRBV7-8 and TRBJ1-4; D is undetermined. The CDR3 sequence is 13 residues long. The V and J ends lost 5 bases and 5 bases respectively, with 9 bases between them. Germline CDR1 SGHVS, CDR2 FQNEAQ.

This clone was seen a handful of times. V and J are TRBV9 and TRBJ1-2, with TRBD1 as a possible D gene (5 bases). CDR3 length equals 14 residues. Germline CDR1 is SGDLS and CDR2 is YYNGEE. The V end lost 0 bases, the J end lost 4 bases, and 10 bases lay between the germline ends. The CDR3 is CASSVGGGGYGYTF. The CDR3 DNA is TGTGCCAGCAGCGTAGGGGGCGGCGGCTATGGCTACACCTTC.

The chain is built from TRBV4-1 and TRBJ2-6; 8 bases fit TRBD2. V trimming: 5 bases; J trimming: 0 bases; junction bases outside the gene matches: 12. There are 19 residues in the CDR3. Germline loops: CDR1 MGHRA, CDR2 YSYEKL. The CDR3 here is CASSSSALAVISGANVLTF. In DNA, the CDR3 is TGCGCCAGCAGCTCCAGTGCACTAGCGGTTATCTCTGGGGCCAACGTCCTGACTTTC.

The chain combines TRBV28 with TRBJ2-3, with 7 bases identical to TRBD2. The CDR3 totals 11 residues. The V and J ends lost 6 bases and 10 bases, in that order; junction bases with no gene match: 4. CDR1 is MDHEN, CDR2 SYDVKM, per germline. The CDR3 coding sequence is TGTGCCAGCAGGCGGACTAGTCCGCAGTATTTT. Protein: CASRRTSPQYF.

This clone showed up just a few times. The V gene is TRBV27, the J gene TRBJ2-7; TRBD2 matches at 9 bases. The CDR3 consists of 16 residues. Trimming removed 1 base from V and 7 bases from J; junction bases left unmatched: 11. The germline CDR1 and CDR2 sequences are MNHEY and SMNVEV (reference sequence). CDR3: CASSLWNGGRAVEQYF. For the CDR3, the DNA is TGTGCCAGCAGTTTATGGAACGGCGGGAGGGCCGTGGAGCAGTACTTC.

This chain uses TRBV30 with TRBJ1-1, with D uncertain. In germline, CDR1 is GTSNPN, CDR2 SVGIG (reference sequence). This CDR3 has 10 residues. V shed 7 bases and J shed 6 bases, with 9 bases lying between them. The CDR3 DNA sequence: TGTGCCTCGGGTCGCTCTGAAGCTTTCTTT. Translated, it gives CASGRSEAFF.

This clone was detected a few times. The chain combines TRBV12-5 with TRBJ1-1, with D unresolved. Looked up from germline, CDR1 is LGHNT and CDR2 is FRNRAP. V shed 2 bases and J shed 2 bases, with 6 bases lying between them. The CDR3 sequence is 13 residues long. DNA for the CDR3: TGTGCTAGTGGTTTGTCGGGAAACACTGAAGCTTTCTTT. It codes for CASGLSGNTEAFF. Variable domain in full (rest from reference TRBV12-5 and TRBJ1-1): DARVTQTPRHKVTEMGQEVTMRCQPILGHNTVFWYRQTMMQGLELLAYFRNRAPLDDSGMPKDRFSAEMPDATLATLKIQPSEPRDSAVYFCASGLSGNTEAFFGQGTRLTVV.

The gene calls are TRBV5-1 and TRBJ2-1; 7 bases match TRBD2. Germline loops: CDR1 SGHRS, CDR2 YFSETQ. The trim removed 2 bases at V and 0 bases at J, leaving 8 bases unmatched. The CDR3 consists of 17 residues. The CDR3 sequence is CASSFSTSVSSYNEQFF. CDR3 nucleotide sequence: TGCGCCAGCAGCTTTTCTACTAGCGTGAGCTCCTACAATGAGCAGTTCTTC. The variable domain in full, completed from reference TRBV5-1 and TRBJ2-1, reads KAGVTQTPRYLIKTRGQQVTLSCSPISGHRSVSWYQQTPGQGLQFLFEYFSETQRNKGNFPGRFSGRQFSNSRSEMNVSTLELGDSALYLCASSFSTSVSSYNEQFFGPGTRLTVL.

This clone was picked up a small number of times. This chain uses TRBV5-1 with TRBJ1-1, with 9 nucleotides matching TRBD1. The CDR3 consists of 12 residues. Germline V lookup: CDR1 SGHRS, CDR2 YFSETQ. The V segment lost 4 bases and the J segment 11 bases; nucleotides outside the gene matches: 6. This chain's CDR3 is CASSVDRGMAFF. The CDR3 region has the DNA TGCGCCAGCAGCGTGGACAGGGGAATGGCTTTCTTT.